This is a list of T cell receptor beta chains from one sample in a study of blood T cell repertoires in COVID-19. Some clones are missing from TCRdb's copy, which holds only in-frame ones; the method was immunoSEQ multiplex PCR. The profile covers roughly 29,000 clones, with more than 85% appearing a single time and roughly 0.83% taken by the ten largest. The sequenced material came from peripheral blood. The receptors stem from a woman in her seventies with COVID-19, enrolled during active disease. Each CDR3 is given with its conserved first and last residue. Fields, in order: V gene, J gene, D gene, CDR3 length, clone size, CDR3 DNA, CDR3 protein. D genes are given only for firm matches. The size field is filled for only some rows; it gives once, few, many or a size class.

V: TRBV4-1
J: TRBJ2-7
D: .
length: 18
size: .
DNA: TGCGCCAGCAGCCAAATAATCCCCAGGGATCCCGAGACCTACGAGCAGTACTTC
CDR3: CASSQIIPRDPETYEQYF

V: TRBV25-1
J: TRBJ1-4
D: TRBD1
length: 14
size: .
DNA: TGTGCCAGCAGTGACAGGGCAGGGGGGGAAAAACTGTTTTTT
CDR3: CASSDRAGGEKLFF

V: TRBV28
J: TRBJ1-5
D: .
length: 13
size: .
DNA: TGTGCCAGCAGTTTGGAGGGATATCAGCCCCAGCATTTT
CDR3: CASSLEGYQPQHF

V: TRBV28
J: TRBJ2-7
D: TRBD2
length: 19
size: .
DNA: TGTGCCAGCAGTTCCCGGACTAGCCAGGCTTTGACTTCACTCTACGAGCAGTACTTC
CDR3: CASSSRTSQALTSLYEQYF

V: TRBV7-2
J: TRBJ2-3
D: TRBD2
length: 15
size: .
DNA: TGTGCCAGCAGCTTCGGGGGGAGGAGCACAGATACGCAGTATTTT
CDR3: CASSFGGRSTDTQYF

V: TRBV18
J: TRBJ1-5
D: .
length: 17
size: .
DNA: TGTGCCAGCTCACTCCGGGCCACAGGGTCAGACGATCAGCCCCAGCATTTT
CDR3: CASSLRATGSDDQPQHF

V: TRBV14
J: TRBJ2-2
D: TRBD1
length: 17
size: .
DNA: TGTGCCAGCAGCACCGGACAGGGATGGGGGAACACCGGGGAGCTGTTTTTT
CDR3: CASSTGQGWGNTGELFF

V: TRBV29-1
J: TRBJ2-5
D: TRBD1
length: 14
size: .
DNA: TGCAGCGTTGAGGGGACAGGGTCAGTGGAGACCCAGTACTTC
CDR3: CSVEGTGSVETQYF

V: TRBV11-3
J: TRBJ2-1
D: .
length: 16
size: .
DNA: TGTGCCAGCAGCGGATACGGGTCAAACTCCTACAATGAGCAGTTCTTC
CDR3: CASSGYGSNSYNEQFF

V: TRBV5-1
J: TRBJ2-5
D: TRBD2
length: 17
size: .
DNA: TGCGCCAGCAGCTTGGAGCCCCTAGCGGGAGGGCAAGAGACCCAGTACTTC
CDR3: CASSLEPLAGGQETQYF

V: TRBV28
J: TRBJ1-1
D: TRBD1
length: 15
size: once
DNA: TGTGCCAGCAGTCCCCAACAGGGGGCTCGGACTGAAGCTTTCTTT
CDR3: CASSPQQGARTEAFF

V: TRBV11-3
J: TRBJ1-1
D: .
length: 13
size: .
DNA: TGTGCCAGCAGCTTAGATCAGGGGTCTGAAGCTTTCTTT
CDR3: CASSLDQGSEAFF

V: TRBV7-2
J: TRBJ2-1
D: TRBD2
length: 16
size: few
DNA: TGTGCCAGCAGCTTGTCGACTAGCGGGAGGGTCAATGAGCAGTTCTTC
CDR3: CASSLSTSGRVNEQFF

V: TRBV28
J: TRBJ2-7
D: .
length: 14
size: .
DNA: TGTGCCAGCAGTTTAGGTGGGGCAGACTACGAGCAGTACTTC
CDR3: CASSLGGADYEQYF

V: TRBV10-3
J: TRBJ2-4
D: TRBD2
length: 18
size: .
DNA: TGTGCCATTCGCCCGGGACTAGCGGGAGAGGGGGAGGAAAACATTCAGTACTTC
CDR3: CAIRPGLAGEGEENIQYF

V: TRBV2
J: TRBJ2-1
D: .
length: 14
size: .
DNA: TGTGCCAGCCACCTCGCGGTAACGTCCAATGAGCAGTTCTTC
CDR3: CASHLAVTSNEQFF

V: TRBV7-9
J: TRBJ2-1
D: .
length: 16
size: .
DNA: TGTGCCAGCAGCTTAGTTGCTAGAGGGCCTCAAAATGAGCAGTTCTTC
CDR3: CASSLVARGPQNEQFF

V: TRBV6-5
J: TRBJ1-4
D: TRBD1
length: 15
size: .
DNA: TGTGCCAGCAGTTACGGGGGACAGTCTAATGAAAAACTGTTTTTT
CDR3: CASSYGGQSNEKLFF

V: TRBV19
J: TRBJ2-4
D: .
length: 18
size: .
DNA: TGTGCCAGTAGTATTATGATACTCGGAGGTCTAGCCAAAAACATTCAGTACTTC
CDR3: CASSIMILGGLAKNIQYF

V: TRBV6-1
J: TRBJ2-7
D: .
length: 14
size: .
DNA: TGTGCCAGCAGTGACAGGGACACACACTACGAGCAGTACTTC
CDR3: CASSDRDTHYEQYF